The next 22 T cell receptor beta chains were all read from a single sample in a study of radiation and T cells in renal cell carcinoma. Measured with immunoSEQ multiplex PCR; TCRdb has only the in-frame clones, and not every one. This sample carries around 140,000 clones, roughly 90% of them seen once, and the ten largest clones take roughly 4%. Regarding time point: baseline pretreatment blood. The treatment here: 15 Gy SBRT to primary tumor, nephrectomy 4 weeks later. Material: blood, obtained from a patient whose treatment included radiotherapy and nephrectomy. The receptors were sampled from a woman aged 70-85 years with renal cell carcinoma.

CDR3 sequence reads: CASSRGQGNGEQYF. The CDR3 nucleotides are TGTGCCAGCAGTCGAGGACAGGGAAATGGCGAGCAGTACTTC. The rearrangement links TRBV6-1 to TRBJ2-7; 8 bases line up with TRBD1. This CDR3 is built from 14 residues. Germline V gene sequence: CDR1 MNHNS, CDR2 SASEGT. V gave up 5 bases and J gave up 6 bases; unmatched junction bases: 9.

This chain links TRBV6-1 with TRBJ1-1; 7 nucleotides agree with TRBD1. The CDR3 runs to 15 residues. V lost 3 bases, J lost 0 bases, and 4 bases stayed unmatched. CDR1 is MNHNS and CDR2 is SASEGT in the germline V gene. This chain's CDR3 is CASSEGQKVNTEAFF. The CDR3 DNA sequence: TGTGCCAGCAGTGAGGGACAGAAAGTGAACACTGAAGCTTTCTTT.

This clone was seen more than once but under ten times. The V gene is TRBV10-3, the J gene TRBJ1-6; TRBD1 matches 8 bases. With V trimmed by 0 bases and J by 4 bases, 2 bases remained unmatched. Germline CDR1 and CDR2: ENHRY and SYGVKD. The CDR3 loop spans 16 amino acids. The CDR3 nucleotides are TGTGCCATCAGTGAGTCGACAGGGGAGTATAATTCACCCCTCCACTTT. Its translation is CAISESTGEYNSPLHF.

This chain uses TRBV4-3 with TRBJ2-1; perhaps TRBD2 as D (6 bases). Trimming cost V 0 bases and J 6 bases, with 15 bases left between them. The length of the CDR3 is 16 residues. Germline CDR1 LGHNA, CDR2 YSLEER. CDR3 sequence: CASSQDGRVGGNEQFF. The CDR3, as DNA: TGCGCCAGCAGCCAAGATGGCAGGGTGGGGGGCAATGAGCAGTTCTTC.

This chain uses TRBV5-4 with TRBJ2-5; D unclear. CDR3 size: 14 residues. From germline, CDR1 is SGHNT and CDR2 YYREEE (reference sequence). Trimming cost V 0 bases and J 5 bases, with 11 bases left between them. The CDR3 sequence: CASSLVHLRETQYF. Here the CDR3 DNA reads TGTGCCAGCAGCTTGGTTCACCTCCGGGAGACCCAGTACTTC.

The chain links TRBV19 to TRBJ1-5; 7 bases fit TRBD1. The junction had 9 bases not matched to a gene; V was cut back by 6 bases and J by 7 bases. The germline V gene has CDR1 LNHDA and CDR2 SQIVND (reference sequence). The CDR3 runs to 14 residues. The CDR3 reads CASRTTGEGQPQHF. CDR3 DNA: TGTGCCAGTAGGACCACAGGGGAAGGACAGCCCCAGCATTTT.

V gene TRBV4-1 combines with J gene TRBJ2-7; maybe TRBD2 (5 bases). This CDR3 is 15 amino acids long. Germline V CDR1 and CDR2: MGHRA, YSYEKL. The V end lost 6 bases, the J end lost 0 bases, and 15 bases lay between the germline ends. The CDR3 sequence is CASRLGELSSYEQYF. DNA for the CDR3: TGCGCCAGCAGACTCGGGGAGCTTAGCTCCTACGAGCAGTACTTC.

This chain uses TRBV27 with TRBJ1-5; D not certain. V was pared by 5 bases and J by 2 bases, with 22 bases between. The CDR3 has 18 amino acids. Germline loops: CDR1 MNHEY, CDR2 SMNVEV (reference sequence). The DNA for the CDR3 is TGTGCCAGCAGTCCCACCGGGAAACTCCCCGGGGGCAATCAGCCCCAGCATTTT. Translation gives CASSPTGKLPGGNQPQHF.

The chain carries TRBV4-2 and TRBJ2-3, with 10 nucleotides matching TRBD2. The CDR3 contains 15 residues. Unmatched junction bases numbered 3, after V lost 2 bases and J lost 4 bases. Germline V gives CDR1 LGHNA, CDR2 YNFKEQ. In nucleotides, the CDR3 is TGTGCCAGCAGCCAAAATGGACTAGCGGCAGATACGCAGTATTTT. It specifies CASSQNGLAADTQYF.

The genes are TRBV19 and TRBJ1-1; D is perhaps TRBD1 (6 bases). This CDR3 spans 14 amino acids. CDR1 is LNHDA and CDR2 is SQIVND in the germline V gene (reference sequence). Trimming stripped 6 bases from V and 4 bases from J, with 15 bases between. The chain's CDR3 is CASSNTGLGTEAFF. CDR3 coding DNA: TGTGCCAGTAGCAACACAGGGCTGGGCACTGAAGCTTTCTTT.

The rearrangement joins TRBV11-2 to TRBJ2-7; weak D call: TRBD2 (5 bases). The germline CDR1 and CDR2 sequences are SGHAT and FQNNGV. Trimming pared 4 bases from V and 2 bases from J, leaving 12 bases between. This CDR3 has 14 amino acids. CDR3 bases: TGTGCCAGCAGCTCCCTACTAGTAACCTACGAGCAGTACTTC. Protein sequence: CASSSLLVTYEQYF.

This chain uses TRBV11-3 with TRBJ1-3; D gene ambiguous. Trimming took off 1 base at V and 8 bases at J, with 6 bases between the two ends. The length of the CDR3 is 12 residues. Germline V CDR1 and CDR2: SGHNT, YENEEA. The CDR3: CASSLGRHTIYF. Written as DNA, the CDR3 is TGTGCCAGCAGCTTAGGACGACACACCATATATTTT.

V is TRBV28 and J is TRBJ1-5; D ambiguous. V was clipped by 5 bases and J by 0 bases, with 11 bases between them. Germline loops: CDR1 MDHEN, CDR2 SYDVKM. CDR3 size: 15 residues. CDR3 sequence (DNA): TGTGCCAGCAGTGAGAAGAGAGGTAGCAATCAGCCCCAGCATTTT. This sequence encodes CASSEKRGSNQPQHF.

J is TRBJ1-6 and V is TRBV19, with 7 bases lining up with TRBD1. Germline assignment: CDR1 LNHDA and CDR2 SQIVND (reference sequence). J was trimmed by 0 bases and V by 5 bases; bases with no gene match: 4. The CDR3 runs 16 residues. The CDR3 region is CASSVQGSSYNSPLHF. The CDR3 DNA follows: TGTGCCAGTAGTGTACAGGGGAGCTCCTATAATTCACCCCTCCACTTT.

This chain links TRBV4-1 with TRBJ1-3; D unresolved. This CDR3 spans 15 amino acids. V lost 0 bases and J 4 bases, leaving 10 bases between the germline ends. Germline V CDR1 and CDR2: MGHRA, YSYEKL. CDR3 DNA sequence: TGCGCCAGCAGCCAAGATCCGGGAAAAGGAAACACCATATATTTT. This sequence encodes CASSQDPGKGNTIYF.

This clone was counted a few times. The chain links TRBV30 to TRBJ1-5, with no clear D. Trimming removed 3 bases at V and 0 bases at J, with 6 bases between. CDR3 size: 13 residues. Germline-derived CDR1 and CDR2 are GTSNPN and SVGIG (reference sequence). The CDR3 here is CAWSADSNQPQHF. Written as DNA, the CDR3 is TGTGCCTGGAGCGCGGATAGCAATCAGCCCCAGCATTTT.

This chain links TRBV5-1 with TRBJ2-5; D possibly uses TRBD1 or TRBD2 (5 bases each). CDR1 SGHRS and CDR2 YFSETQ come from the germline V gene. The CDR3 runs to 15 residues. V was pared by 5 bases and J by 5 bases, with 19 bases between. The CDR3 DNA reads TGCGCCAGCAGTCCAGCCGGGACGCTTCGTGAGACCCAGTACTTC. It specifies CASSPAGTLRETQYF.

This rearrangement joins TRBV5-1 to TRBJ1-4, with D unresolved. Germline V gives CDR1 SGHRS, CDR2 YFSETQ. This CDR3 spans 15 amino acids. Trimming removed 0 bases from V and 0 bases from J, with 6 bases in between. CDR3 in DNA: TGCGCCAGCAGCTTGGTAGGCACAACTAATGAAAAACTGTTTTTT. This gives the protein CASSLVGTTNEKLFF. The full variable domain, its missing parts supplied by reference TRBV5-1 and TRBJ1-4, is KAGVTQTPRYLIKTRGQQVTLSCSPISGHRSVSWYQQTPGQGLQFLFEYFSETQRNKGNFPGRFSGRQFSNSRSEMNVSTLELGDSALYLCASSLVGTTNEKLFFGSGTQLSVL.

The chain couples TRBV25-1 to TRBJ2-5; D not resolved. With 5 bases removed from V and 4 bases from J, the gap between germline ends came to 11 bases. The germline V gene encodes CDR1 MGHDK and CDR2 SYGVNS. This CDR3 region has 13 residues. The CDR3 DNA reads as TGTGCCAGCAGTATTACGGGTATAGAGACCCAGTACTTC. This encodes CASSITGIETQYF.

The chain links TRBV19 to TRBJ1-2, with D uncertain. CDR3 length: 15 residues. V was trimmed by 5 bases and J by 7 bases, leaving 20 bases between them. The germline V gene has CDR1 LNHDA and CDR2 SQIVND (reference sequence). CDR3 loop: CASSPSGSNSLGYTF. The CDR3 bases are TGTGCCAGTAGTCCATCGGGTTCTAATTCTCTTGGCTACACCTTC.

The chain joins TRBV6-1 to TRBJ2-3; TRBD1 is a possible D gene (6 bases). CDR1 and CDR2 (germline): MNHNS, SASEGT. This CDR3 contains 17 residues. Deletions cut 1 base from V and 4 bases from J, with 18 bases between. DNA of the CDR3: TGTGCCAGCAGTGAAGAGGGAGCGACAGGTCCACCAGATACGCAGTATTTT. This translates into CASSEEGATGPPDTQYF.

J is TRBJ1-5 and V is TRBV30; TRBD1 agrees at 10 bases. V shed 2 bases and J 5 bases; nucleotides not matched to a gene: 6. CDR1 and CDR2 from the germline V gene are GTSNPN and SVGIG (reference sequence). The CDR3 loop spans 15 amino acids. In DNA form, the CDR3 reads TGTGCCTGGAGTCATTTGGACAGGGGGGATCAGCCCCAGCATTTT. It yields the protein CAWSHLDRGDQPQHF.